These T cell receptor beta chains were read from a single sample in a study of T cell responses to AZD1222 COVID-19 vaccine. The table came from immunoSEQ multiplex PCR; TCRdb's copy has only in-frame clones and leaves some out. The sample records approximately 150,000 clones, about 90% being singletons. The input for sequencing was peripheral blood, taken 28 days after the second AZD1222 dose. The receptors were gathered from an adult who received the AZD1222 COVID-19 vaccine. The CDR3 runs from the conserved cysteine through the conserved F or W. The D gene is left open where the match is weak. Size is stated for part of the rows, as once, few or many counts, or as a class when the clone is expanded.

>-|TRBD2|18|TRBV5-6|TRBJ2-3
TGTGCCAGCAGCTTGGCGTCTAGCGGGAGGATTAGCACAGATACGCAGTATTTT
CASSLASSGRISTDTQYF
>once|-|10|TRBV9|TRBJ2-7
TGTGCCAGCACCGGGGACAAGCAGTACTTC
CASTGDKQYF
>-|-|13|TRBV7-6|TRBJ1-5
TGTGCCAGCAGCTCTAAAGAGGATCAGCCCCAGCATTTT
CASSSKEDQPQHF
>-|-|14|TRBV5-1|TRBJ1-4
TGCGCCAGCAGCGAACAAGCAACTAATGAAAAACTGTTTTTT
CASSEQATNEKLFF
>-|TRBD2|15|TRBV5-1|TRBJ2-1
TGCGCCAGCAGCTTGGCGAGCGGGAGCGGAAATGAGCAGTTCTTC
CASSLASGSGNEQFF
>once|TRBD1|14|TRBV6-2/TRBV6-3|TRBJ1-1
TGTGCCAGCAGTAACAGGGGGGGTAACACTGAAGCTTTCTTT
CASSNRGGNTEAFF
>-|-|12|TRBV18|TRBJ1-4
TGTGCCAGCTCACTCGGGACAGAAAAACTGTTTTTT
CASSLGTEKLFF
>-|TRBD1|15|TRBV5-1|TRBJ2-5
TGCGCCAGCAGCTCCCAGGGACAGGGTTTAGAGACCCAGTACTTC
CASSSQGQGLETQYF
>-|-|12|TRBV5-8|TRBJ1-2
TGTGCCAGCAGCCCCGCCCAGAGTGGCTACACCTTC
CASSPAQSGYTF
>once|TRBD1|13|TRBV5-1|TRBJ1-4
TGCGCCAGCAGGGACAGGGAGGGTGAAAAACTGTTTTTT
CASRDREGEKLFF
>-|-|14|TRBV19|TRBJ1-6
TGTGCCAGTACTAAGGCAGGGCTTACTTCACCCCTCCACTTT
CASTKAGLTSPLHF
>-|-|14|TRBV5-5|TRBJ2-1
TGTGCCAGCAGCTTCCGGTCCTCCTACAATGAGCAGTTCTTC
CASSFRSSYNEQFF
>-|TRBD1|13|TRBV25-1|TRBJ2-5
TGTGCCAGCAGGTACTCAGGGGGAGAGACCCAGTACTTC
CASRYSGGETQYF
>-|-|14|TRBV30|TRBJ1-6
TGTGCCTGGACGGATAGCCCCTATAATTCACCCCTCCACTTT
CAWTDSPYNSPLHF
>-|-|15|TRBV18|TRBJ1-1
TGTGCCAGCCTCCCCCAGGGGTTTGCCAACACTGAAGCTTTCTTT
CASLPQGFANTEAFF
>-|TRBD1|14|TRBV19|TRBJ1-1
TGTGCCAGTAGTCACCGGGACAGAAAAACGCAAGCTTTCTTT
CASSHRDRKTQAFF
>-|-|13|TRBV7-8|TRBJ1-1
TGTGCCAGCAGCCAAGGGGTCGTCACTGAAGCTTTCTTT
CASSQGVVTEAFF